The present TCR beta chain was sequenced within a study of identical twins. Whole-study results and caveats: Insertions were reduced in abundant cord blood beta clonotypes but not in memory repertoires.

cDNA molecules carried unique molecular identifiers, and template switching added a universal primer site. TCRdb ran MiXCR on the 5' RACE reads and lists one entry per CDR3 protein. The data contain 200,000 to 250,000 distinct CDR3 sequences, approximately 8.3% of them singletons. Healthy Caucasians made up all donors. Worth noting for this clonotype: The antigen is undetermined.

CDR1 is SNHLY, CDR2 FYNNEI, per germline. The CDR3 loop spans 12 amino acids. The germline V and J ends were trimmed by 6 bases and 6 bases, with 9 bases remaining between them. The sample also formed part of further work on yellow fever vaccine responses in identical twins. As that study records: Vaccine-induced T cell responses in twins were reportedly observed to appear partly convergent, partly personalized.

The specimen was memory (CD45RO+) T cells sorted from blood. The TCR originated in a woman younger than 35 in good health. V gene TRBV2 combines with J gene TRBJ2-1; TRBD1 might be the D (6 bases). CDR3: CASSRQVNEQFF. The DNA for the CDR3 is TGTGCCAGCAGCCGACAGGTCAATGAGCAGTTCTTC.